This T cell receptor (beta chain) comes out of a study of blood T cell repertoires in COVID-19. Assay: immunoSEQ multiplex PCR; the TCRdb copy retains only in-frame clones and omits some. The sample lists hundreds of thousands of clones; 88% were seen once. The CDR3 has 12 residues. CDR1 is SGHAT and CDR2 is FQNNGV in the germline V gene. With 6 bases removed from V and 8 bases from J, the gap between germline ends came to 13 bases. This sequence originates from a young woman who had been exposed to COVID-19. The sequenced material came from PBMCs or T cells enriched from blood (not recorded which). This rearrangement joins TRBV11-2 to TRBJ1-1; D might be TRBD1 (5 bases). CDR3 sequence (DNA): TGTGCCAGCAGTACCCCAGGGCGCGAAGCTTTCTTT. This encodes CASSTPGREAFF. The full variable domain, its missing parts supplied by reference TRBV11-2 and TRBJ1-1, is EAGVAQSPRYKIIEKRQSVAFWCNPISGHATLYWYQQILGQGPKLLIQFQNNGVVDDSQLPKDRFSAERLKGVDSTLKIQPAKLEDSAVYLCASSTPGREAFFGQGTRLTVV.